The rows below give T cell receptor beta chains drawn from one sample of a study of sequential checkpoint blockade in melanoma. Sequenced by immunoSEQ multiplex PCR; TCRdb stores in-frame clones only, minus some. The sample holds around 26,000 clones, 70% to 80% seen once. The source was CD8+ T cells sorted from blood (inferred from file names), collected from a patient given nivolumab and ipilimumab in sequence. Source of these receptors: a human donor with melanoma. Both conserved end residues are part of each CDR3. Each record gives: J gene, CDR3 length, V gene, CDR3 protein.

j_gene: TRBJ1-2; len: 15; v_gene: TRBV7-3; CDR3aa: CASSLNPGANYGYTF
j_gene: TRBJ2-1; len: 15; v_gene: TRBV13; CDR3aa: CASSLKAGVGNEQFF
j_gene: TRBJ1-1; len: 14; v_gene: TRBV29-1; CDR3aa: CSVEDSRENTEAFF
j_gene: TRBJ1-1; len: 14; v_gene: TRBV5-6; CDR3aa: CASSLVETTAEAFF
j_gene: TRBJ2-7; len: 15; v_gene: TRBV19; CDR3aa: CASSIDPGETREQYF
j_gene: TRBJ2-3; len: 13; v_gene: TRBV6-5; CDR3aa: CASSYMKRDTQYF
j_gene: TRBJ2-3; len: 16; v_gene: TRBV4-2; CDR3aa: CASSQTTGGATDTQYF
j_gene: TRBJ1-4; len: 16; v_gene: TRBV9; CDR3aa: CASSPSPGTGEEKLFF
j_gene: TRBJ1-1; len: 15; v_gene: TRBV7-9; CDR3aa: CASSSVRGGDTEAFF
j_gene: TRBJ2-7; len: 14; v_gene: TRBV27; CDR3aa: CASSLWAGTYEQYF
j_gene: TRBJ2-3; len: 16; v_gene: TRBV6-4; CDR3aa: CASSDSGGGPKDTQYF
j_gene: TRBJ2-1; len: 15; v_gene: TRBV27; CDR3aa: CASRLAGGAYNEQFF
j_gene: TRBJ1-6; len: 17; v_gene: TRBV7-8; CDR3aa: CASTLGAPSSYNSPLHF
j_gene: TRBJ1-2; len: 14; v_gene: TRBV19; CDR3aa: CASSIDAGGYGYTF
j_gene: TRBJ1-5; len: 14; v_gene: TRBV9; CDR3aa: CASSVGGGGGPQHF
j_gene: TRBJ2-1; len: 16; v_gene: TRBV7-8; CDR3aa: CASSPGTSGRRGEQFF
j_gene: TRBJ2-7; len: 14; v_gene: TRBV11-2; CDR3aa: CASSLRDKSYEQYF
j_gene: TRBJ2-2; len: 14; v_gene: TRBV6-5; CDR3aa: CASRDRGGTGELFF
j_gene: TRBJ2-2; len: 14; v_gene: TRBV11-2; CDR3aa: CASSRRGNTGELFF
j_gene: TRBJ2-7; len: 11; v_gene: TRBV20-1; CDR3aa: CSAGGVYEQYF
j_gene: TRBJ1-1; len: 11; v_gene: TRBV19; CDR3aa: CASSPGTEAFF
j_gene: TRBJ2-7; len: 13; v_gene: TRBV5-1; CDR3aa: CASSLGSSYEQYF
j_gene: TRBJ1-6; len: 12; v_gene: TRBV27; CDR3aa: CASSLQGSPLHF
j_gene: TRBJ2-2; len: 18; v_gene: TRBV4-3; CDR3aa: CASSPWSSGDLITGELFF
j_gene: TRBJ1-2; len: 13; v_gene: TRBV29-1; CDR3aa: CSVEGQRSYGCTF
j_gene: TRBJ2-1; len: 17; v_gene: TRBV7-9; CDR3aa: CASSPDRGSFSYNEQFF
j_gene: TRBJ2-7; len: 14; v_gene: TRBV19; CDR3aa: CASSFSGLSYEQYF
j_gene: TRBJ1-5; len: 15; v_gene: TRBV10-3; CDR3aa: CASTLGGLKVATQHF
j_gene: TRBJ2-5; len: 19; v_gene: TRBV9; CDR3aa: CASSHPLAGVHLVQETQYF
j_gene: -; len: 12; v_gene: TRBV7-9; CDR3aa: CASGRAPYEQYF
j_gene: TRBJ2-7; len: 16; v_gene: TRBV4-2; CDR3aa: CASSQDAGTSNDEQYF
j_gene: TRBJ1-1; len: 13; v_gene: TRBV6-1; CDR3aa: CASNAEGNTEAFF
j_gene: TRBJ1-1; len: 14; v_gene: TRBV28; CDR3aa: CASSFGGDGYEAFF
j_gene: TRBJ2-3; len: 14; v_gene: TRBV4-1; CDR3aa: CASRSGREDNTQYF
j_gene: TRBJ1-1; len: 16; v_gene: TRBV28; CDR3aa: CASSSQDRGLGTEAFF
j_gene: TRBJ1-2; len: 16; v_gene: TRBV5-4; CDR3aa: CASSSRTGTANYGYTF
j_gene: TRBJ1-1; len: 15; v_gene: TRBV11-2; CDR3aa: CASSSPGQGNTEAFF
j_gene: TRBJ2-7; len: 15; v_gene: TRBV27; CDR3aa: CASSRWDRVAYEQYF
j_gene: TRBJ1-5; len: 17; v_gene: TRBV7-9; CDR3aa: CASSLATGIYSNQPQHF
j_gene: TRBJ2-7; len: 15; v_gene: TRBV5-5; CDR3aa: CASSLVQGALYEQYF
j_gene: TRBJ2-5; len: 15; v_gene: TRBV28; CDR3aa: CASSTAGGPGETQYF
j_gene: -; len: 15; v_gene: TRBV27; CDR3aa: CASRPTTDRAYEQYF
j_gene: TRBJ2-2; len: 15; v_gene: TRBV28; CDR3aa: CASSSLTISTGELFF
j_gene: TRBJ2-3; len: 14; v_gene: TRBV9; CDR3aa: CASSRKGATDTQYF
j_gene: TRBJ1-1; len: 14; v_gene: TRBV9; CDR3aa: CASSARDRAYEAFF
j_gene: TRBJ2-2; len: 15; v_gene: TRBV4-1; CDR3aa: CASSQAWRRAGELFF
j_gene: TRBJ1-2; len: 15; v_gene: TRBV4-1; CDR3aa: CASSPQSTRVNGYTF
j_gene: TRBJ1-2; len: 13; v_gene: TRBV27; CDR3aa: CASSFSPGDGYTF
j_gene: TRBJ2-7; len: 15; v_gene: TRBV7-9; CDR3aa: CASRPTSGVPYEQYF
j_gene: TRBJ1-3; len: 15; v_gene: TRBV6-4; CDR3aa: CASSRDSGSGNTIYF
j_gene: TRBJ1-1; len: 14; v_gene: TRBV27; CDR3aa: CASRSGQMNTEAFF
j_gene: TRBJ1-2; len: 14; v_gene: TRBV9; CDR3aa: CASSPLGGYYGYTF
j_gene: TRBJ2-7; len: 15; v_gene: TRBV6-1; CDR3aa: CATSRPGQGRYEQYF
j_gene: TRBJ1-2; len: 16; v_gene: TRBV6-5; CDR3aa: CASSYSMQGGGYGYTF
j_gene: TRBJ2-7; len: 13; v_gene: TRBV28; CDR3aa: CASSLGRAYEQYF